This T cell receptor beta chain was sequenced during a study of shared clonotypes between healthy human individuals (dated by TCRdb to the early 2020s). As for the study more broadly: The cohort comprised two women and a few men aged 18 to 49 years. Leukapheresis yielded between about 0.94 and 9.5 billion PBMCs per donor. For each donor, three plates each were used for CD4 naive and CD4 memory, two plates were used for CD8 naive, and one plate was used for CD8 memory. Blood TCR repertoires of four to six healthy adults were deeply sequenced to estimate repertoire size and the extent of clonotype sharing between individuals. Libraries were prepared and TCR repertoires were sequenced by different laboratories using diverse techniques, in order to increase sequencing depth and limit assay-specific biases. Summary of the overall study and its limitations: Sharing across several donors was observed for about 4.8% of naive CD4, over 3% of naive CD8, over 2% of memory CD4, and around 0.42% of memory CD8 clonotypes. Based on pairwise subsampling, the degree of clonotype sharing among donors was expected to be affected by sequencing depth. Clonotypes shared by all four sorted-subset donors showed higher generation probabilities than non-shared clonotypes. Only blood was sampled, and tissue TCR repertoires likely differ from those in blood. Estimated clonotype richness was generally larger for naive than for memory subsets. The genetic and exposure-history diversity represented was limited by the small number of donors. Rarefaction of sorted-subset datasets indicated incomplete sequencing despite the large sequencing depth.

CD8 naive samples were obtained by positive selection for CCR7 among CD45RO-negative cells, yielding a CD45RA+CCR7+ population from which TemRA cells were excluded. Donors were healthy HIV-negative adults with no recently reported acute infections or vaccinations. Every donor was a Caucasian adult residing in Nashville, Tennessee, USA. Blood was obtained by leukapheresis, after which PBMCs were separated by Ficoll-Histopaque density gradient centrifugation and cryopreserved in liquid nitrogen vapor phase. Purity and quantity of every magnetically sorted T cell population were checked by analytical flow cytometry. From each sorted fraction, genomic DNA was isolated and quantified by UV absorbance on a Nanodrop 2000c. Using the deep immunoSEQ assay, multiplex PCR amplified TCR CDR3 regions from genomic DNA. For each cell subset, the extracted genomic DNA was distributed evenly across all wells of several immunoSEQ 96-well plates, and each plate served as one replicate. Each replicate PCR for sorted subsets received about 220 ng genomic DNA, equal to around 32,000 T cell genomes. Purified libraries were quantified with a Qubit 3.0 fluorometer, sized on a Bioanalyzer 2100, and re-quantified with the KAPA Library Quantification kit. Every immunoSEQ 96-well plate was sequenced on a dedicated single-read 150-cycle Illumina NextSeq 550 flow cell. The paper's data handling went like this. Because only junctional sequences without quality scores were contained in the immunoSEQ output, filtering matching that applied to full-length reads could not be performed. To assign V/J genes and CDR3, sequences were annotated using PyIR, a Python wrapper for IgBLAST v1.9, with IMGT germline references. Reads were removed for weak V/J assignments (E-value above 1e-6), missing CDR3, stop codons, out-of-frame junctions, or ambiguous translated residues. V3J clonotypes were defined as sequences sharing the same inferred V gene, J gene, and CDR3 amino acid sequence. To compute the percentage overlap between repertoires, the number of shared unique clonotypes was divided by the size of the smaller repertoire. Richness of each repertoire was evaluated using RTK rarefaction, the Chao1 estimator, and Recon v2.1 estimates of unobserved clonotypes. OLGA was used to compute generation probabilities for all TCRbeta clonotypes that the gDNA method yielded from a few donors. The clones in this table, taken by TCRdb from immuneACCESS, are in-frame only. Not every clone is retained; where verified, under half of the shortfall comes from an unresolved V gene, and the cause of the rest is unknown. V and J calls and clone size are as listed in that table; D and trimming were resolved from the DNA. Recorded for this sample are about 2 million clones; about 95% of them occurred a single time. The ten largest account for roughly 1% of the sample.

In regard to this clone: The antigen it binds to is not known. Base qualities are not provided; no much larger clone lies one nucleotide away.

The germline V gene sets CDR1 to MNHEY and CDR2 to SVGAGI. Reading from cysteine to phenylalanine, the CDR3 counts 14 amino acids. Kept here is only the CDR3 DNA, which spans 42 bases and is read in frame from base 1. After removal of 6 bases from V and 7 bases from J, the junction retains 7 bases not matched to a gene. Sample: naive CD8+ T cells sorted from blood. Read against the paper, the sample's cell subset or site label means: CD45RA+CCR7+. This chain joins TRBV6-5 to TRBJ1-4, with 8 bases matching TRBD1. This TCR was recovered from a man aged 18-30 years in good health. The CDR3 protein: CASRTDRDSEKLFF. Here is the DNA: TGTGCCAGCAGGACGGACAGGGACAGTGAAAAACTGTTTTTT.